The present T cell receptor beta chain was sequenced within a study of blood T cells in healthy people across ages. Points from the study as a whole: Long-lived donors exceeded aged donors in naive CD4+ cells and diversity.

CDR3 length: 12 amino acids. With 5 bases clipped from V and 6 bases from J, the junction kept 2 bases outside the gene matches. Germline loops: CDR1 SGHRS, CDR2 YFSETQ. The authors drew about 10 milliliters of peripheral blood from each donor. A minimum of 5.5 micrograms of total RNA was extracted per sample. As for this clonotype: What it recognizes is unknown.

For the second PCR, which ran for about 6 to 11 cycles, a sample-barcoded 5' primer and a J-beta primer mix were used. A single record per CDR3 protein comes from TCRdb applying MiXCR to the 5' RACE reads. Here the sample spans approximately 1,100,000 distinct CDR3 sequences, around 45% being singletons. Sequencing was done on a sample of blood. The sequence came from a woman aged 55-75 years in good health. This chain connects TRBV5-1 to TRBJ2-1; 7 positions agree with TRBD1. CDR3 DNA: TGCGCCAGCAGGGGACAGACCAATGAGCAGTTCTTC. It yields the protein CASRGQTNEQFF.